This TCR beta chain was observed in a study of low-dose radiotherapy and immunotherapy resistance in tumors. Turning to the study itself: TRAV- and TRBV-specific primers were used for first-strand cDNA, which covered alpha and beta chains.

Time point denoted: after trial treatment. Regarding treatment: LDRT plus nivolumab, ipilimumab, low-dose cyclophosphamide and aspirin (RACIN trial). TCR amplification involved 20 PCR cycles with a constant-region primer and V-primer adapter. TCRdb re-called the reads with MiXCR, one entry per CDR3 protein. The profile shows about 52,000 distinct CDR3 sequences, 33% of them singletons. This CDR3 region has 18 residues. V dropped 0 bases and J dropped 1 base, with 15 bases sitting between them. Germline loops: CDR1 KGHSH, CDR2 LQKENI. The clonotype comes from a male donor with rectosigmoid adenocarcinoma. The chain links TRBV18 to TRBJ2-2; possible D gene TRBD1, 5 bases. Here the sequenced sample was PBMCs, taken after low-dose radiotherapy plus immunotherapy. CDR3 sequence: CASSPPGPEALNTGELFF. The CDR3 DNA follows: TGTGCCAGCTCACCACCGGGGCCTGAGGCCCTGAACACCGGGGAGCTGTTTTTT. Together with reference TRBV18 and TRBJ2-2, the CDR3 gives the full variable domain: NAGVMQNPRHLVRRRGQEARLRCSPMKGHSHVYWYRQLPEEGLKFMVYLQKENIIDESGMPKERFSAEFPKEGPSILRIQQVVRGDSAAYFCASSPPGPEALNTGELFFGEGSRLTVL.